The entry that follows covers one T cell receptor (beta chain) sequence. Its matching antigen is unknown. CDR3 length equals 14 residues. CDR1 SGHTA and CDR2 FQGNSA come from the germline V gene. V was pared by 5 bases and J by 7 bases, with 8 bases of the junction left unmatched. The sample belongs to a study of breast tumors, draining lymph nodes, adjacent tissues. Study-wide points: Tumor repertoires ranked between lymph nodes and nontumor tissue in diversity, with V and J gene preferences. Luminal-like breast cancer showed significantly greater tumor-nontumor repertoire similarity than basal-like breast cancer did.

TCRdb processed the multiplex PCR reads anew with MiXCR; each CDR3 protein has one entry. The table includes approximately 45,000 distinct CDR3 sequences, roughly 23% detected once. The V gene is TRBV7-2, the J gene TRBJ2-1; 7 bases map to TRBD1. Sequencing was carried out using breast tumor tissue. This receptor was obtained from a female donor with breast cancer. Some clones in this sample may be carry-over from other donors' samples. CDR3 residues: CASSAFRGQNEQFF. The CDR3 region has the DNA TGTGCCAGCAGCGCTTTCAGGGGACAGAATGAGCAGTTCTTC.